This is a list of T cell receptor beta chains from one sample in a study of blood T cell repertoires in COVID-19. The method was immunoSEQ multiplex PCR; TCRdb's version includes in-frame clones alone and lacks a portion of them. The sample consists of over 40,000 clones, about 88% of them appearing once. The specimen sequenced was peripheral blood. The receptor source for this set is a human donor in a cohort sampled during active COVID-19. Both conserved end residues are part of each CDR3. A D gene is named only where the DNA matches it firmly. The listing skips clone size in some rows; elsewhere it reads once, few, many or a size class.

D gene	V gene	J gene	clone size	CDR3 protein
TRBD2	TRBV3-1/TRBV3-2	TRBJ2-1	.	CASSPGGGIPFF
.	TRBV5-4	TRBJ2-7	few	CASNLQGSYEQYF
.	TRBV9	TRBJ2-5	.	CASSVVGHPTQETQYF
.	TRBV19	TRBJ2-5	.	CASSINTEETQYF
TRBD2	TRBV7-8	TRBJ2-3	.	CASSPARSGGTDTQYF
.	TRBV30	TRBJ1-1	.	CAWKMGAGTEAFF
.	TRBV5-1	TRBJ2-7	.	CASSSGGTYEQYF
TRBD1	TRBV18	TRBJ1-4	once	CASSPDRGGEKLFF
TRBD2	TRBV11-2	TRBJ2-1	.	CASSTGLAVSYNEQFF
.	TRBV5-1	TRBJ2-5	.	CASSLGGERTQYF
TRBD1	TRBV7-9	TRBJ1-3	once	CASSLAQGGGNTIYF
.	TRBV5-1	TRBJ2-5	.	CASSPDGGETQYF
.	TRBV6-5	TRBJ1-5	.	CASSYSGQGSNQPQHF
TRBD1	TRBV29-1	TRBJ1-5	.	CSTGQGRCNQPQHF
.	TRBV19	TRBJ1-1	.	CASSVAGPVRNTEAFF
TRBD2	TRBV7-9	TRBJ2-5	.	CASSRSGSGETQYF
TRBD2	TRBV7-9	TRBJ2-3	.	CASSLGGLADTDTQYF
.	TRBV29-1	TRBJ2-2	.	CSVEVRGNTGELFF
.	TRBV6-5	TRBJ2-1	.	CASGLGLNSYNEQFF
.	TRBV9	TRBJ2-5	.	CASSVAGTGTQYF
.	TRBV19	TRBJ1-2	.	CASTRRGNYGYTF
.	TRBV6-5	TRBJ2-1	.	CASGRQVGDEQFF
TRBD2	TRBV6-5	TRBJ2-3	.	CASGLLADTDTQYF
TRBD1	TRBV5-6	TRBJ1-1	.	CASSLAGQGVTEAFF